The text below deals with one T cell receptor beta chain. The clone's antigen remains unknown. Nothing much larger sits one base from this clone, and base qualities are not available. The data were obtained in a study of post-analysis software for immune sequencing data (dated by TCRdb to the mid-2010s). Study-level background: Recorded disease courses included relapsing-remitting, secondary progressive and progressive-relapsing multiple sclerosis, with some patients lacking subtype annotation. A subset of samples was prepared in parallel using single-end sample barcoding, then pooled and co-amplified after Illumina adapter ligation. Patient repertoires were compared against 10 to 12 previously published healthy control repertoires from donors aged roughly 6 to 25 years.

To demonstrate the VDJtools post-analysis software, the study profiled TCR beta repertoires from the peripheral blood of under 15 young patients with multiple sclerosis. The multiple sclerosis patients were children and adolescents ranging in age from roughly 6 to 16 years. Overall study outcomes, separate from this receptor: Significantly lower normalized Chao1 diversity was found in multiple sclerosis patients than in controls, suggesting substantial peripheral T-cell clonal expansion. The multiple sclerosis patient group was slightly younger than the control group. Patients showed significantly higher frequencies than controls for roughly five TRBV segments, among them TRBV5-6, TRBV5-1 and TRBV20-1. Direct clustering with F measure showed strong co-clustering of samples prepared in the same batch, prompting a batch-effect correction.

To prepare the library, PCR was applied. Sequencing took place on an Illumina HiSeq 2500. To reduce PCR and sequencing biases, unique molecular identifiers were built into the TCR beta cDNA libraries. About 500,000 cDNA molecules were obtained for every 1 to 10 million input T cells, so each molecule roughly corresponded to one T cell. The patient libraries were prepared and sequenced with the same protocol used for the earlier healthy control dataset. Within a given batch, samples were prepared together, multiplexed and sequenced on the same HiSeq lane. As for the original processing: Raw barcoded reads were processed with MIGEC, discarding single-read molecular identifier groups before consensus assembly and CDR3 extraction. Clonotype tables were post-analysed with VDJtools, and diversity was normalized by down-sampling all datasets to the smallest sample size. To correct batch-related cross-sample contamination, repertoire overlap clustering matched CDR3 amino acid sequences but not nucleotide sequences. TCRdb reprocessed the public reads (quality trimming at Q25 with fastp, clone calling with MiXCR) and kept in-frame beta chains. Every entry covers one CDR3 protein and lists the most common genes and DNA from its rows. The V and J calls were determined by TCRdb, not by the authors. The sample data list about 200,000 distinct CDR3 sequences, and 29% of these were observed just once. The biggest ten clones account for more than 3% of the sample.

The CDR3 spans 15 residues, from the cysteine through the phenylalanine. Only the CDR3 region is kept as DNA, spanning 45 bases read in frame from base 1. V is shortened by 4 bases, J by 6 bases, and the region joining them spans 19 bases. The germline V gene sets CDR1 to SGHRS and CDR2 to YFSETQ. This clonotype was obtained from a girl aged 2-17 years with multiple sclerosis. Sequencing was done on a sample of blood. The chain was built from TRBV5-1 and TRBJ2-5; no confident D gene assignment can be made. At the DNA level, the sequence is TGCGCCAGCAGCCCCTTGATAGGCCCGGTGAAGACCCAGTACTTC. Translation gives CASSPLIGPVKTQYF.